These 5 T cell receptor beta chains were all obtained from the same sample, sequenced in a study of T cell repertoires in cytomegalovirus infection. In TCRdb, the reads were re-called with MiXCR into one record per CDR3 protein. The repertoire holds around 240,000 distinct CDR3 sequences, with about 20% as singletons. Sequenced material: CD8+ T cells from PBMCs. The receptor source for this set is a human donor in good health (CMV status not recorded). Some clones in this sample may be carry-over from other donors' samples.

The CDR3 coding sequence is TGTGCCAGCAGTTATACTAGCGGGGGGGCCTCTGAGCAGTTCTTC. Protein product: CASSYTSGGASEQFF. The V and J genes are TRBV28 and TRBJ2-1; 13 bases match TRBD2. The length of the CDR3 is 15 residues. V lost 4 bases and J lost 9; bases outside the gene matches: 6. Germline lookup yields CDR1 MDHEN and CDR2 SYDVKM.

The V call is TRBV20-1, the J call TRBJ1-4; 7 bases fit TRBD1. Germline assignment: CDR1 DFQATT and CDR2 SNEGSKA (reference sequence). The CDR3 extends over 15 amino acids. The ends lost 0 bases at V and 7 bases at J; junction bases unmatched: 8. The CDR3 is CSARETGSWGEKLFF. Written as DNA, the CDR3 is TGCAGTGCTAGAGAGACAGGGTCATGGGGTGAAAAACTGTTTTTT.

This clonotype was seen a handful of times. The chain uses TRBV28 and TRBJ1-5; D possibly corresponds to TRBD1 (5 bases). Germline values: CDR1 MDHEN, CDR2 SYDVKM. CDR3 length: 12 residues. Trimming shortened V by 7 bases and J by 7 bases, and 11 bases separated the two germline ends. The CDR3 DNA sequence: TGTGCCAGCATCTCCGGGGGACAGCCCCAGCATTTT. Translated: CASISGGQPQHF. The full variable domain, rest sourced from reference TRBV28 and TRBJ1-5, is DVKVTQSSRYLVKRTGEKVFLECVQDMDHENMFWYRQDPGLGLRLIYFSYDVKMKEKGDIPEGYSVSREKKERFSLILESASTNQTSMYLCASISGGQPQHFGDGTRLSIL.

The J gene is TRBJ1-6, the V gene TRBV7-8; D is unresolved. This CDR3 contains 15 residues. Looked up from germline, CDR1 is SGHVS and CDR2 is FQNEAQ. V was pared by 5 bases and J by 5 bases, with 13 bases between. CDR3 region: CASSPTRINNSPLHF. In DNA, the CDR3 is TGTGCCAGCAGCCCCACGAGGATCAATAATTCACCCCTCCACTTT.

The table lists this clonotype with a few counts. DNA for the CDR3: TGTGCCATCAGTGAGTCGGAAGGGATAGGAGAGACCCAGTACTTC. Protein product: CAISESEGIGETQYF. The rearrangement joins TRBV10-3 to TRBJ2-5, with unresolved D. Per the germline V gene, CDR1 is ENHRY and CDR2 is SYGVKD. CDR3 size: 15 residues. V shed 0 bases and J shed 4 bases, with 12 bases lying between them.